This TCR beta chain was documented in a study of vaccination and CD4 T cells after COVID-19. This sample's treatment: approximately nine-day PBMC culture with coronavirus spike peptide pools or control peptides (ViraFEST assay). Sample share makes this clonotype medium-sized. Its antigen is as yet unknown. At one end the junction does not follow the germline gene, possibly because of a read error. With the Oncomine TCR Beta short-read assay, DNA from cultured CD4+ T cells was sequenced. TCRdb passed the PCR reads through MiXCR, listing each CDR3 protein once. This repertoire shows a few thousand distinct CDR3 sequences, about 20% found once; its top ten account for roughly a quarter. CDR1 is DFQATT and CDR2 is SNEGSKA in the germline V gene (reference sequence). There are 13 residues in the CDR3.

This TCR derives from a human donor who had recovered from COVID-19. The chain uses TRBV20-1 and TRBJ2-4; 9 bases are shared with TRBD1. Sequencing was carried out using CD4+ T cells from blood, cultured in vitro. CDR3 in DNA: TGCAGTGCTAGCCCGTCCTCCGGGACAGGGAGGGACTTC. It is translated as CSASPSSGTGRDF.